This TCR beta chain was recovered during a study of OX40 agonist ivuxolimab in advanced cancers. The CDR3 is 19 residues long. Germline assignment: CDR1 SEHNR and CDR2 FQNEAQ (reference sequence). Trimming at V came to 5 bases and at J to 6 bases, leaving 15 bases not matched to a gene. Repertoires were generated with immunoSEQ multiplex PCR, while TCRdb's copy carries only in-frame clones and drops some. This table holds about 100,000 clones, roughly 92% found once. The sequence was collected from an adult with an advanced solid tumor such as melanoma, head and neck, liver or kidney cancer. This chain joins TRBV7-9 and TRBJ2-2; 13 nucleotides agree with TRBD2. Material: CD4+ or CD8+ T cells sorted from blood, obtained in a trial of the OX40 agonist ivuxolimab. CDR3 residues: CASSPQEWTSGSGAGELFF. Written as DNA, the CDR3 is TGTGCCAGCAGCCCCCAGGAATGGACTAGCGGGAGCGGGGCCGGGGAGCTGTTTTTT.